This T cell receptor (beta chain) was identified during a study of radiotherapy plus CTLA-4 blockade in lung cancer. Study-level information: Of all patients, around 20% responded objectively and about 34% showed disease control.

Turning to this clone: Its target is not known.

Data came from immunoSEQ multiplex PCR; TCRdb stores just in-frame clones and leaves some out. The data contain about 68,000 clones, around 80% of them singletons. Regarding the study as a whole: Radiotherapy plus ipilimumab was followed by expansion in blood of tumor-derived TCR clones.

This CDR3 has 13 residues. Trimming cost V 3 bases and J 3 bases, with 7 bases left between them. The V gene's germline CDR1 is SGDLS and CDR2 YYNGEE. This specimen consisted of peripheral blood, obtained from a patient treated with radiotherapy plus ipilimumab. The chain is built from TRBV9 and TRBJ2-1; D gene unclear. The sequence came from a human donor with non-small cell lung cancer who had a complete response to radiotherapy plus ipilimumab. The CDR3 sequence is CASSATYYNEQFF. CDR3 in DNA: TGTGCCAGCAGCGCCACGTACTACAATGAGCAGTTCTTC.